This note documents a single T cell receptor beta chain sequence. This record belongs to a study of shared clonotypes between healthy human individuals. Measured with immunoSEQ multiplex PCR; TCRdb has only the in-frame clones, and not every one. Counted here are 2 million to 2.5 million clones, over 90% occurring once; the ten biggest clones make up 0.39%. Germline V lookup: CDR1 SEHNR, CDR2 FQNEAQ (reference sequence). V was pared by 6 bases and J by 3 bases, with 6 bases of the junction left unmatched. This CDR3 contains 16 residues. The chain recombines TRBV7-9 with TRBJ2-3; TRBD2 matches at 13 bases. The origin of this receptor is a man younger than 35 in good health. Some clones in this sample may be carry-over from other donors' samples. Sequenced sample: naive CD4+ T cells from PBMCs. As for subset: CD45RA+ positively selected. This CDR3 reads CASRRRTSGRTDTQYF. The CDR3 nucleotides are TGTGCCAGCAGGCGGAGGACTAGCGGGAGAACAGATACGCAGTATTTT.